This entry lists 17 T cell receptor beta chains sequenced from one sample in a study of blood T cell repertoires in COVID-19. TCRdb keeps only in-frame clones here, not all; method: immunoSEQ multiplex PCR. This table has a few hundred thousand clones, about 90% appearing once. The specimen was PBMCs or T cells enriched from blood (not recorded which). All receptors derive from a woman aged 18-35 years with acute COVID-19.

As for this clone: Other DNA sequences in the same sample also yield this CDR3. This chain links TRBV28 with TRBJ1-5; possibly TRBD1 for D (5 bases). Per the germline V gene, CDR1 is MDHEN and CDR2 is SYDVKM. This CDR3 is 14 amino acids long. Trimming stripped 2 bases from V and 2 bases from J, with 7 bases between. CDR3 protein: CASSLGGGNQPQHF. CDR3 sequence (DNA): TGTGCCAGCAGTTTAGGGGGGGGCAATCAGCCCCAGCATTTT.

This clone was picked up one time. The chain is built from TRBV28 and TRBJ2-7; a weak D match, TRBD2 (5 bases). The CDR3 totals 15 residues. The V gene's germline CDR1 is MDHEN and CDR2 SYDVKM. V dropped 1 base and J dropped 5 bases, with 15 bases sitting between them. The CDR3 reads CASSLFYGGMDEQYF. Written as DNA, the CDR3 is TGTGCCAGCAGTTTATTCTACGGAGGAATGGACGAGCAGTACTTC.

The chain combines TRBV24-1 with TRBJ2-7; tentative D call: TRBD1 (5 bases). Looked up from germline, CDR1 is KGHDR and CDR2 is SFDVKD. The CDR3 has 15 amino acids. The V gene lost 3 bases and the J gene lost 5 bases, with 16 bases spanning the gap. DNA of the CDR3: TGTGCCACCAGTGATAGGGGCCAGGGATCAGACGAGCAGTACTTC. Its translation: CATSDRGQGSDEQYF.

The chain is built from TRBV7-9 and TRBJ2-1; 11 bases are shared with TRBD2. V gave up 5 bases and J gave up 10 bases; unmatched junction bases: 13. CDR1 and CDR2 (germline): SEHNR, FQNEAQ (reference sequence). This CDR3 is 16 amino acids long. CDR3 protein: CASSGQTSGSMWEQFF. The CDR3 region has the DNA TGTGCCAGCAGCGGACAAACTAGCGGGAGCATGTGGGAGCAGTTCTTC.

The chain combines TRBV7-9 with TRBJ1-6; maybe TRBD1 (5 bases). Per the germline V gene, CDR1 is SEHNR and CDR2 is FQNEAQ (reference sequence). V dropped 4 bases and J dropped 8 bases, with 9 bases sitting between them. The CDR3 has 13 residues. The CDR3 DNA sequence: TGTGCCAGCAGCTCTATGACAGATTCACCCCTCCACTTT. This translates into CASSSMTDSPLHF.

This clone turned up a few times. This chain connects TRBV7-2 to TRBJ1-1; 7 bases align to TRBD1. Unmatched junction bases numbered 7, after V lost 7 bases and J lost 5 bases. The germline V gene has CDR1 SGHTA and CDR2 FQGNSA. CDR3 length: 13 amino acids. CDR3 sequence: CASTGGISTEAFF. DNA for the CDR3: TGTGCCAGCACAGGGGGAATATCTACTGAAGCTTTCTTT.

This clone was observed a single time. CDR3 residues: CASRSGGPGNTIYF. CDR3 sequence (DNA): TGTGCCAGCAGATCAGGGGGACCTGGAAACACCATATATTTT. This chain joins TRBV28 and TRBJ1-3; TRBD1 matches at 7 bases. The germline gives CDR1 MDHEN, CDR2 SYDVKM. This CDR3 has 14 amino acids. V was pared by 6 bases and J by 2 bases, with 4 bases of the junction left unmatched. The variable domain in full, completed from reference TRBV28 and TRBJ1-3, reads DVKVTQSSRYLVKRTGEKVFLECVQDMDHENMFWYRQDPGLGLRLIYFSYDVKMKEKGDIPEGYSVSREKKERFSLILESASTNQTSMYLCASRSGGPGNTIYFGEGSWLTVV.

DNA for the CDR3: TGCAGCGCCTCAGGAAACTATGGCTACACCTTC. Translated, it gives CSASGNYGYTF. The chain is built from TRBV29-1 and TRBJ1-2; D call uncertain. The V end was cut by 7 bases, the J end by 2 bases, with 8 bases between. The CDR3 contains 11 residues. From germline, CDR1 is SQVTM and CDR2 ANQGSEA.

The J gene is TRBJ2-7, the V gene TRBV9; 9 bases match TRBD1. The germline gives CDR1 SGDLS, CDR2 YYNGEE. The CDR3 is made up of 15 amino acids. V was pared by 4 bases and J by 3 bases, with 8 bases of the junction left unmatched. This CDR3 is CASSSRDRADYEQYF. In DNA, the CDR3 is TGTGCCAGCAGCTCACGGGACAGGGCTGACTACGAGCAGTACTTC. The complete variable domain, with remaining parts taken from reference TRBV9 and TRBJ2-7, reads DSGVTQTPKHLITATGQRVTLRCSPRSGDLSVYWYQQSLDQGLQFLIQYYNGEERAKGNILERFSAQQFPDLHSELNLSSLELGDSALYFCASSSRDRADYEQYFGPGTRLTVT.

The CDR3 sequence: CASRSPGGGEYEQYF. The CDR3 bases are TGTGCCAGCAGAAGCCCCGGAGGGGGCGAATACGAGCAGTACTTC. The chain couples TRBV6-5 to TRBJ2-7, with D perhaps TRBD1 (7 bases). CDR1 and CDR2 (germline): MNHEY, SVGAGI. The CDR3 has 15 residues. V lost 6 bases, J lost 4 bases, and 19 bases lay in between.

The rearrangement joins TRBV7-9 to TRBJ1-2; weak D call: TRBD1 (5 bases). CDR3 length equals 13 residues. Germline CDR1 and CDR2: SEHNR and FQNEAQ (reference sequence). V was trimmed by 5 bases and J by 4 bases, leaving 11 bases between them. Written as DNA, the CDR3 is TGTGCCAGCAGCGCCGGACACCTCTATGGCTACACCTTC. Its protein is CASSAGHLYGYTF.

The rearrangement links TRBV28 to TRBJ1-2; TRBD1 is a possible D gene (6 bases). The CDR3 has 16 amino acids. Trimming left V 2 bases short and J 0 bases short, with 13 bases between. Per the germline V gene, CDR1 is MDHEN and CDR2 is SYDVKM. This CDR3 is CASSLNLGAANYGYTF. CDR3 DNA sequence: TGTGCCAGCAGTTTAAACTTGGGGGCAGCTAACTATGGCTACACCTTC.

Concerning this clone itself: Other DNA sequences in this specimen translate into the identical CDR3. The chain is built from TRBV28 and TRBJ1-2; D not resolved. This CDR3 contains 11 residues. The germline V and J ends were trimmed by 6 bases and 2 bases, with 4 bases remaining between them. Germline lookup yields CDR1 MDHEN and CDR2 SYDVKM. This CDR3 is CASRQNYGYTF. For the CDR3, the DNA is TGTGCCAGCAGGCAGAACTATGGCTACACCTTC.

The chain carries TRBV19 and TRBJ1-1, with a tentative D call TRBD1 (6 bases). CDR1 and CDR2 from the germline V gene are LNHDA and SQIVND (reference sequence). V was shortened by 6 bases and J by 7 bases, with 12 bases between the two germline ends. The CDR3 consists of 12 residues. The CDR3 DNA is TGTGCCAGTAGCACCAGGGGAAATGAAGCTTTCTTT. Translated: CASSTRGNEAFF. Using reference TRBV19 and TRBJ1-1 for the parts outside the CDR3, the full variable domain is DGGITQSPKYLFRKEGQNVTLSCEQNLNHDAMYWYRQDPGQGLRLIYYSQIVNDFQKGDIAEGYSVSREKKESFPLTVTSAQKNPTAFYLCASSTRGNEAFFGQGTRLTVV.

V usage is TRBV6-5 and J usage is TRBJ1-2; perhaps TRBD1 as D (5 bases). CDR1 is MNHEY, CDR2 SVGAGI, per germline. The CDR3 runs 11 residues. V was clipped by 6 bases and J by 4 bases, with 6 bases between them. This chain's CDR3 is CASRTAYGYTF. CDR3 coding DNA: TGTGCCAGCAGGACAGCCTATGGCTACACCTTC.

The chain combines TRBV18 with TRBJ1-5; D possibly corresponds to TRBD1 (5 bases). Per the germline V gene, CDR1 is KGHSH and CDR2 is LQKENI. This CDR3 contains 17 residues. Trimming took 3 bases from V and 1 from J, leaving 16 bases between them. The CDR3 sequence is CASSPSALGGSNQPQHF. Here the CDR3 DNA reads TGTGCCAGCTCACCCTCGGCGCTCGGGGGGAGCAATCAGCCCCAGCATTTT. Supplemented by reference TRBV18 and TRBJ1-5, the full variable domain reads NAGVMQNPRHLVRRRGQEARLRCSPMKGHSHVYWYRQLPEEGLKFMVYLQKENIIDESGMPKERFSAEFPKEGPSILRIQQVVRGDSAAYFCASSPSALGGSNQPQHFGDGTRLSIL.

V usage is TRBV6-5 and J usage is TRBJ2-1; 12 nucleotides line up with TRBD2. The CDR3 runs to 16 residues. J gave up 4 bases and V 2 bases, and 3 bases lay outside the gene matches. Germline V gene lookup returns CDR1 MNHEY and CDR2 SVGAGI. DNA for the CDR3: TGTGCCAGCAGTTACCTAGCGGGAGGGTGGTACAATGAGCAGTTCTTC. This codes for CASSYLAGGWYNEQFF.